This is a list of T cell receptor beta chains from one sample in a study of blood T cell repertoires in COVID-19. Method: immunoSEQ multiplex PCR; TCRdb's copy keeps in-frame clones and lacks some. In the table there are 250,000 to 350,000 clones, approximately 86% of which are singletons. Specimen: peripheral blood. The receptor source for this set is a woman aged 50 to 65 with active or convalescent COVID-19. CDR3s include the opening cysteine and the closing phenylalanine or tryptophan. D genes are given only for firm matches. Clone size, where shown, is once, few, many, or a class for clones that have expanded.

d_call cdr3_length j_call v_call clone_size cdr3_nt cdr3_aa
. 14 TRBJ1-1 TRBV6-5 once TGTGCCAGCAACCCGAGGAGTTTGAACACTGAAGCTTTCTTT CASNPRSLNTEAFF
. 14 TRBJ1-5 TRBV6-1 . TGTGCCAGCAGTGACCAGGGGTTTGGGCAGCCCCAGCATTTT CASSDQGFGQPQHF
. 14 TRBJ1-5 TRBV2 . TGTGCCAGCAGTGACAAATCGCGGGATCAGCCCCAGCATTTT CASSDKSRDQPQHF
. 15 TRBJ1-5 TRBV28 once TGTGCCAGCAGTTTAAGTTTCGGGAAAAATCAGCCCCAGCATTTT CASSLSFGKNQPQHF
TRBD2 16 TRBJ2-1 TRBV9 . TGTGCCAGCAGCCTCCCGCCGGGACTAGCGTCGGATGAGCAGTTCTTC CASSLPPGLASDEQFF
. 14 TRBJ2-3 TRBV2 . TGTGCCAGCAGTAATAATATCAAGGCGGGGCAGCAGTATTTT CASSNNIKAGQQYF
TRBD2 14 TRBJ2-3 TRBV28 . TGTGCCAGCATTCGGACTAGCGGGCGTTATACGCAGTATTTT CASIRTSGRYTQYF
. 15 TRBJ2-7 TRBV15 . TGTGCCACCAGCAGAGCGGGGACACCCTCCTACGAGCAGTACTTC CATSRAGTPSYEQYF
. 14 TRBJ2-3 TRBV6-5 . TGTGCCAGCAGGGTGGGGCAAGTGACAGATACGCAGTATTTT CASRVGQVTDTQYF
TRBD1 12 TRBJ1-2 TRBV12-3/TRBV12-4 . TGTGCCAGCAGTTTGGACAGGGGCGGCTACACCTTC CASSLDRGGYTF
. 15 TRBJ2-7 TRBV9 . TGTGCCAGCAGCCGAACCGGACAGAGCTCCTACGAGCAGTACTTC CASSRTGQSSYEQYF
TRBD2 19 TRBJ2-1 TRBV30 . TGTGCCTGGAGTTCGGGACTAGCGGGAGGCCTCCCTTCCTACAATGAGCAGTTCTTC CAWSSGLAGGLPSYNEQFF
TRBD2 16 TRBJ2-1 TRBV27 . TGTGCCAGCAGTTCCATTCTAGCGGGAGTGGGCAATGAGCAGTTCTTC CASSSILAGVGNEQFF
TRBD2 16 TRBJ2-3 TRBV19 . TGTGCCAGTAGTCAACTAGCGGGGATCCGCACAGATACGCAGTATTTT CASSQLAGIRTDTQYF
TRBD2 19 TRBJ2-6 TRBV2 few TGTGCCAGCTGGGGCCAGACTAGCGGGTCGAGCTCTGGGGCCAACGTCCTGACTTTC CASWGQTSGSSSGANVLTF
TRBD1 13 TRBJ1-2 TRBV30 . TGTGCCTGGAAACAGGGGCAGGTCGACGGCTACACCTTC CAWKQGQVDGYTF
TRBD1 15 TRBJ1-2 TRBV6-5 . TGTGCCAGCAGTTCCGGGACAGGTCGCGTGGGTGGCTACACCTTC CASSSGTGRVGGYTF
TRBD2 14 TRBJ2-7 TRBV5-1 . TGCGCCAGCAGCTCCAGCGGGGGACCCTACGAGCAGTACTTC CASSSSGGPYEQYF
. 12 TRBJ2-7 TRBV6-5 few TGTGCCAGCAGGGCGGGGATCTACGAGCAGTACTTC CASRAGIYEQYF
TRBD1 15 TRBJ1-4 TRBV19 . TGTGCCAGTAGTAGTCAGGACAGGGTAAATGAAAAACTGTTTTTT CASSSQDRVNEKLFF
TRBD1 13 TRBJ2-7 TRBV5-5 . TGTGCCAGCAGCTGGGGACAGGGAGGAGAGCAGTACTTC CASSWGQGGEQYF
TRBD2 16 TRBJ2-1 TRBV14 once TGTGCCAGCAGCCAAGAGTGGCCGGGAGGGTACAATGAGCAGTTCTTC CASSQEWPGGYNEQFF
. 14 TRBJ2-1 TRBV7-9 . TGTGCCAGCAGCTTAGACGGTGTAAGCAATGAGCAGTTCTTC CASSLDGVSNEQFF
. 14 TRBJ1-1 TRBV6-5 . TGTGCCAGCAGTTGGGGAGGGAGCGGCACTGAAGCTTTCTTT CASSWGGSGTEAFF
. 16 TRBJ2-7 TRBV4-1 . TGCGCCAGCAGCCAAGATATGGGGACAAAGTACTACGAGCAGTACTTC CASSQDMGTKYYEQYF
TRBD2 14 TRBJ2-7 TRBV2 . TGTGCCAGCAGTCAGTCTGGAGCGGGAGTTGAGCAGTACTTC CASSQSGAGVEQYF
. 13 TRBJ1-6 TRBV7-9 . TGTGCCAGCAGCTCTCAGTTGGATTCACCCCTCCACTTT CASSSQLDSPLHF
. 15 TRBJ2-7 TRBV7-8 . TGTGCCAGCAGCTTAGTCCTACTACCCTCCTCCGAGCAGTACTTC CASSLVLLPSSEQYF
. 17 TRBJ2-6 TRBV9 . TGTGCCAGCAGCGCTGTCCCCCGGGGGTCTGGGGCCAACGTCCTGACTTTC CASSAVPRGSGANVLTF
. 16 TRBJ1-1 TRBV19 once TGTGCCAGTAGTACGTGGCGGGGGGGACGGAACACTGAAGCTTTCTTT CASSTWRGGRNTEAFF
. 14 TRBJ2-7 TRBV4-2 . TGTGCCAGCAGCCAAGTGAGGGAGCCCCACGAGCAGTACTTC CASSQVREPHEQYF
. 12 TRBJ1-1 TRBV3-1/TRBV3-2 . TGTGCCAGCAGCCGCAGAGGCACTGAAGCTTTCTTT CASSRRGTEAFF
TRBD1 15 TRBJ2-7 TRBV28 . TGTGCCAGCAGTTTACCGACAGGGGGCTACCACGAGCAGTACTTC CASSLPTGGYHEQYF
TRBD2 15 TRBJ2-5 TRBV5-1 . TGCGCCAGCAGCTTGGCTAGCGGGAATGGGAAGACCCAGTACTTC CASSLASGNGKTQYF
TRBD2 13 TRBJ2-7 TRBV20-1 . TGCAGTGCTAGTCGGGGGGGTACCCACGAGCAGTACTTC CSASRGGTHEQYF
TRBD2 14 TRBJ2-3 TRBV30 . TGTGCCTGGAGTCGGGGGGGGAGCACAGATACGCAGTATTTT CAWSRGGSTDTQYF
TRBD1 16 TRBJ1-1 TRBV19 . TGTGCCAGTAGTATCGGGGTTCGACAGGGGGCCGGTGAAGCTTTCTTT CASSIGVRQGAGEAFF
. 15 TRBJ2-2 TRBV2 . TGTGCCAGCAGTGAAATCCGTGGGGGCCCCGGGGAGCTGTTTTTT CASSEIRGGPGELFF
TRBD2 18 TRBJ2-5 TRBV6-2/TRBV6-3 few TGTGCCAGCAGTTACTCGAAGGTAGCGGGAGAAGACCAAGAGACCCAGTACTTC CASSYSKVAGEDQETQYF
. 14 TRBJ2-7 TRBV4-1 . TGCGCCAGCAGCGCAACGGGATATCTCTACGAGCAGTACTTC CASSATGYLYEQYF
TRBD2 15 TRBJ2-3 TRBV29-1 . TGCAGCGTTGAAGATCAGGGACGGGGGGCAGATACGCAGTATTTT CSVEDQGRGADTQYF
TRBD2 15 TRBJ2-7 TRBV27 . TGTGCCAGCAGTCTGGGGACTAGCGGCCTCTACGAGCAGTACTTC CASSLGTSGLYEQYF
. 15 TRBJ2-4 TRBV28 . TGTGCCAGCAGTGCCCCAGGGATCTATAGGGACATTCAGTACTTC CASSAPGIYRDIQYF
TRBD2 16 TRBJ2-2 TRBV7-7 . TGTGCCAGCAGCTTAGTAGCGGGAGAGCGGACCGGGGAGCTGTTTTTT CASSLVAGERTGELFF
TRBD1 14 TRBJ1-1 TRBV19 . TGTGCCAGTAGCACGACAGGGTTCGTCACTGAAGCTTTCTTT CASSTTGFVTEAFF
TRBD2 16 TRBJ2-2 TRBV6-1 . TGTGCCAGCAGTGAAAGGGCGGGAGGGAACACCGGGGAGCTGTTTTTT CASSERAGGNTGELFF
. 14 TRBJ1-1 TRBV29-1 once TGCAGCGTTAATTCGGCGGGAACGAACACTGAAGCTTTCTTT CSVNSAGTNTEAFF
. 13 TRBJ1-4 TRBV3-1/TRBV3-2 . TGTGCCAGCAGCCAAATCCGGGGTCAAAAACTGTTTTTT CASSQIRGQKLFF
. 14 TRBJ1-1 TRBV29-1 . TGCAGCGTTGAAGAGGGCAGGCTTTCCGCTGAGGCTTTCTTT CSVEEGRLSAEAFF
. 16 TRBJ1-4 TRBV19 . TGTGCCAGTAGTCGTCGGGCTTCAGGGGCTAATGAAAAACTGTTTTTT CASSRRASGANEKLFF
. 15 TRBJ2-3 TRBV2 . TGTGCCAGCAGGGGCCGGATCTCCAGCACAGATACGCAGTATTTT CASRGRISSTDTQYF
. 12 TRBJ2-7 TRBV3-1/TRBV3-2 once TGTGCCAGCAGCTCCCTAAGCTACGAGCAGTACTTC CASSSLSYEQYF
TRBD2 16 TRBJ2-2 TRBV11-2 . TGTGCCAGCAGCTTAGGTCTGCTAGCGGTCACCGGGGAGCTGTTTTTT CASSLGLLAVTGELFF
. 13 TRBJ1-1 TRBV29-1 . TGCAGCGTTGAGAGGACAAAGAACACTGAAGCTTTCTTT CSVERTKNTEAFF
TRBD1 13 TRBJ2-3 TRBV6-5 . TGTGCCAGCAGAACAGGGGAAACAGATACGCAGTATTTT CASRTGETDTQYF
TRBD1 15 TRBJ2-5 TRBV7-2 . TGTGCCAGCAGCCTCGCCGGGACAGGGGGTGAGACCCAGTACTTC CASSLAGTGGETQYF
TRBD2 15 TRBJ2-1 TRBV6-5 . TGTGCCAGCGGAGGACTAGCGGGACCTTCCAATGAGCAGTTCTTC CASGGLAGPSNEQFF